The 20 T cell receptor beta chains below come from one sample, sequenced in a study of shared clonotypes between healthy human individuals. Only in-frame clones appear in the TCRdb table, and some are missing; sequencing was by immunoSEQ multiplex PCR. Of about 470,000 clones in the sample, roughly 80% are singletons; the top ten hold over 10%. Material: PBMCs. These receptors came from a woman between 40 and 50 years old in good health. Some clones in this sample may be carry-over from other donors' samples.

In the case of this clone: Additional DNA sequences in this sample encode the identical CDR3. The CDR3 DNA reads as TGTGCCAGCAGCTTAGTAGGGGGAGGGCCTTACGAGCAGTACTTC. It encodes CASSLVGGGPYEQYF. V and J are TRBV7-9 and TRBJ2-7; D might be TRBD2 (7 bases). Germline V gene sequence: CDR1 SEHNR, CDR2 FQNEAQ (reference sequence). Trimming cost V 1 base and J 4 bases, with 14 bases left between them. The CDR3 is 15 residues long.

The V call is TRBV9, the J call TRBJ2-2, with D uncertain. CDR1 and CDR2 from the germline V gene are SGDLS and YYNGEE. This CDR3 comprises 14 residues. V lost 3 bases and J 3 bases, leaving 9 bases between the germline ends. CDR3 in DNA: TGTGCCAGCAGCGGTGGGCAGTACACCGGGGAGCTGTTTTTT. Its protein product is CASSGGQYTGELFF.

This chain uses TRBV4-2 with TRBJ2-7; possibly TRBD2 for D (5 bases). V gave up 0 bases and J gave up 4 bases, with 10 bases separating them. The germline CDR1 and CDR2 sequences are LGHNA and YNFKEQ. The CDR3 is 14 residues long. The CDR3 loop is CASSQELGRYEQYF. DNA of the CDR3: TGTGCCAGCAGCCAAGAACTAGGACGGTACGAGCAGTACTTC.

This clone was observed once. With a much larger clone just one base away, this may be a read error. The chain recombines TRBV28 with TRBJ1-5, with unresolved D. There are 15 residues in the CDR3. CDR1 is MDHEN and CDR2 is SYDVKM in the germline V gene. Deletions cut 2 bases from V and 0 bases from J, with 8 bases between. In nucleotides, the CDR3 is TGTGCCAGCAGTTTAGGCATGCTTAGCAATCAGCCCCAGCATTTT. Residues: CASSLGMLSNQPQHF.

This chain connects TRBV7-2 to TRBJ2-5; 8 positions match TRBD1. The CDR3 sequence is 14 residues long. Per the germline V gene, CDR1 is SGHTA and CDR2 is FQGNSA. V was pared by 3 bases and J by 5 bases, with 5 bases of the junction left unmatched. The CDR3 protein is CASSFPDRVETQYF. The CDR3 DNA follows: TGTGCCAGCAGCTTCCCGGACAGGGTCGAGACCCAGTACTTC.

Points on this clone: Other nucleotide sequences in the sample specify the same CDR3. The chain links TRBV18 to TRBJ2-2; D is undetermined. Germline CDR1 and CDR2: KGHSH and LQKENI. V dropped 5 bases and J dropped 0 bases, with 10 bases sitting between them. CDR3 size: 15 residues. The CDR3 sequence: CASSRSLANTGELFF. The CDR3 DNA is TGTGCCAGCTCAAGGTCTCTCGCGAACACCGGGGAGCTGTTTTTT.

This clone showed up just once. The chain joins TRBV5-1 to TRBJ2-3; 10 bases match TRBD1. J gave up 2 bases and V 4 bases, and 4 bases lay outside the gene matches. Germline V gives CDR1 SGHRS, CDR2 YFSETQ. This CDR3 contains 15 residues. The CDR3 sequence: CASSEGTGVTDTQYF. CDR3 bases: TGCGCCAGCAGCGAAGGGACAGGGGTCACAGATACGCAGTATTTT. The full variable domain, in which reference TRBV5-1 and TRBJ2-3 provide the parts outside the CDR3, is KAGVTQTPRYLIKTRGQQVTLSCSPISGHRSVSWYQQTPGQGLQFLFEYFSETQRNKGNFPGRFSGRQFSNSRSEMNVSTLELGDSALYLCASSEGTGVTDTQYFGPGTRLTVL.

This chain joins TRBV30 and TRBJ2-5; TRBD2 is a possible D gene (5 bases). This CDR3 region has 13 residues. V lost 1 base, J lost 11 bases, and 17 bases lay in between. Germline V gene sequence: CDR1 GTSNPN, CDR2 SVGIG (reference sequence). CDR3 sequence: CAWSERISDKQYF. Written as DNA, the CDR3 is TGTGCCTGGAGTGAGCGGATTTCAGACAAGCAGTACTTC.

Notes on this clone: A far larger clone is a single base away, which makes a read error likely. The J gene is TRBJ1-1, the V gene TRBV9; D gene ambiguous. The V and J ends lost 0 bases and 4 bases respectively, with 19 bases between them. Germline CDR1 and CDR2: SGDLS and YYNGEE. This CDR3 spans 17 amino acids. CDR3 protein: CASSVGFGFRGSTEAFF. In DNA form, the CDR3 reads TGTGCCAGCAGCGTAGGGTTCGGGTTCCGAGGGAGCACTGAAGCTTTCTTT.

Only one count was recorded for this clone. The chain is built from TRBV4-2 and TRBJ2-7; D is perhaps TRBD2 (5 bases). The V and J ends lost 1 base and 6 bases respectively, with 13 bases between them. The CDR3 totals 14 residues. Germline V gene lookup returns CDR1 LGHNA and CDR2 YNFKEQ. As DNA, the CDR3 is TGTGCCAGCAGCCAAGGGACTGTAACCGGCGAGCAGTACTTC. It specifies CASSQGTVTGEQYF.

This chain links TRBV9 with TRBJ1-2; D is undetermined. Germline V gene data show CDR1 as SGDLS and CDR2 as YYNGEE. The CDR3 has 14 amino acids. Trimming took off 3 bases at V and 4 bases at J, with 13 bases between the two ends. The CDR3 DNA follows: TGTGCCAGCAGCGCAGACACACCTTTCTATGGCTACACCTTC. Translating gives CASSADTPFYGYTF.

This rearrangement joins TRBV7-9 to TRBJ2-2; 14 nucleotides match TRBD2. V gave up 4 bases and J gave up 6 bases; unmatched junction bases: 7. The CDR3 has 17 amino acids. Germline V gene data show CDR1 as SEHNR and CDR2 as FQNEAQ (reference sequence). CDR3 protein: CASSSGTSGSGAGELFF. CDR3 DNA: TGTGCCAGCAGCTCCGGGACTAGCGGGAGTGGGGCCGGGGAGCTGTTTTTT.

The chain carries TRBV28 and TRBJ1-6; D not resolved. CDR3 length: 12 amino acids. Trimming shortened V by 5 bases and J by 4 bases, and 3 bases separated the two germline ends. CDR1 and CDR2 from the germline V gene are MDHEN and SYDVKM. CDR3 in DNA: TGTGCCAGCAGTCGATATAATTCACCCCTCCACTTT. It is translated as CASSRYNSPLHF.

The chain recombines TRBV30 with TRBJ1-2, with a weak D call TRBD1 (6 bases). This CDR3 spans 12 amino acids. Deletions cut 1 base from V and 4 bases from J, with 7 bases between. Germline V gene sequence: CDR1 GTSNPN, CDR2 SVGIG (reference sequence). The CDR3 DNA follows: TGTGCCTGGAGTGGGACAGCCTATGGCTACACCTTC. Amino acids: CAWSGTAYGYTF.

This rearrangement joins TRBV28 to TRBJ2-3; maybe TRBD2 (6 bases). Trimming took 2 bases from V and 1 from J, leaving 10 bases between them. The length of the CDR3 is 15 residues. Germline loops: CDR1 MDHEN, CDR2 SYDVKM. The CDR3 DNA reads as TGTGCCAGCAGTTTAAGGGCTAGCGGCACAGATACGCAGTATTTT. Amino acid sequence: CASSLRASGTDTQYF.

As regards this clone: The sample carries other DNA sequences with the same CDR3. The chain carries TRBV28 and TRBJ1-2, with TRBD1 as a possible D gene (5 bases). With 5 bases removed from V and 8 bases from J, the gap between germline ends came to 12 bases. Germline V gives CDR1 MDHEN, CDR2 SYDVKM. The CDR3 has 12 residues. Written as DNA, the CDR3 is TGTGCCAGCAGTCCAGGGTTTCGGGGCTACACCTTC. This codes for CASSPGFRGYTF.

The chain uses TRBV5-1 and TRBJ2-7; D may be TRBD1 (8 bases). The V gene lost 4 bases and the J gene lost 4 bases, with 15 bases spanning the gap. Germline CDR1 and CDR2: SGHRS and YFSETQ. The CDR3 has 14 residues. The CDR3: CASSQGQGGYEQYF. CDR3 DNA sequence: TGCGCCAGCAGCCAAGGACAGGGAGGGTACGAGCAGTACTTC.

The table lists this clone with a few counts. The rearrangement links TRBV7-2 to TRBJ2-5, with D possibly being TRBD2 (6 bases). The CDR3 is made up of 13 amino acids. The germline CDR1 and CDR2 sequences are SGHTA and FQGNSA. Trimming removed 6 bases from V and 5 bases from J, with 13 bases in between. This CDR3 is CASRRSGGETQYF. The CDR3 region has the DNA TGTGCCAGCAGGCGGAGTGGAGGGGAGACCCAGTACTTC.

The chain combines TRBV5-1 with TRBJ1-2; 9 nucleotides align to TRBD1. Germline-derived CDR1 and CDR2 are SGHRS and YFSETQ. J gave up 8 bases and V 3 bases, and 11 bases lay outside the gene matches. This CDR3 spans 15 amino acids. The DNA of the CDR3 is TGCGCCAGCAGCTCCCCGGGACAGGGAGTGTACGGCTACACCTTC. This translates into CASSSPGQGVYGYTF. The full variable domain, rest sourced from reference TRBV5-1 and TRBJ1-2, is KAGVTQTPRYLIKTRGQQVTLSCSPISGHRSVSWYQQTPGQGLQFLFEYFSETQRNKGNFPGRFSGRQFSNSRSEMNVSTLELGDSALYLCASSSPGQGVYGYTFGSGTRLTVV.

The chain uses TRBV10-3 and TRBJ1-2; D is undetermined. The CDR3 length is 15 residues. V was trimmed by 4 bases and J by 7 bases, leaving 19 bases between them. Germline V gives CDR1 ENHRY, CDR2 SYGVKD. The CDR3 sequence is CAISGTRTDSSGYTF. The CDR3 DNA reads TGTGCCATCAGTGGCACAAGGACGGATTCTAGTGGCTACACCTTC.